This T cell receptor beta chain came from a study of blood T cell repertoires in COVID-19. Across the study: Italy, Spain and the United States were the sources of the convalescent and acute COVID-19 samples. The cDNA or gDNA used as material had been derived from T cells, B-cell-depleted T cells, or PBMCs.

Per the original methods: Amplifying reference gene primers gave estimates of nucleated cell counts. Profiling relied on immunoSEQ multiplex PCR, and the TCRdb table lists in-frame clones only, not all of them. V, J and clone size are those of that table, while D and trimming were read from the DNA. The sample has some 40,000 clones, around 77% seen once; the top ten hold 38%. The TCR was taken from an elderly man with active or convalescent COVID-19. Sequencing input: peripheral blood.

CDR3 nucleotide sequence: TGTGCCAGCAGCTTGGGGGGGACAGGGGCCTACAATGAGCAGTTCTTC. Amino acid sequence: CASSLGGTGAYNEQFF. The rearrangement joins TRBV5-4 to TRBJ2-1; 10 nucleotides align to TRBD1. Germline CDR1 is SGHNT and CDR2 is YYREEE (reference sequence). The CDR3 covers 16 residues. V gave up 0 bases and J gave up 2 bases; unmatched junction bases: 2.